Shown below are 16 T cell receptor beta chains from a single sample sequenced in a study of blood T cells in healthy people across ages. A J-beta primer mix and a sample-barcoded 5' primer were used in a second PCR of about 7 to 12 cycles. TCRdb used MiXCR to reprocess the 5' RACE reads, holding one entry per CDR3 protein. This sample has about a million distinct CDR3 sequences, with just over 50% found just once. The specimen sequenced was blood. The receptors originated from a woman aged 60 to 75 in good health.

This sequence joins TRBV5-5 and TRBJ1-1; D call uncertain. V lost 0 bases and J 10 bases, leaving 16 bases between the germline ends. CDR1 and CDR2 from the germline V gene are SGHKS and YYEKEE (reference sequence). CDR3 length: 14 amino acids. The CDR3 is CASSLGLDVSRAFF. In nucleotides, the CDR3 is TGTGCCAGCAGCTTGGGGTTGGACGTATCGAGAGCTTTCTTT.

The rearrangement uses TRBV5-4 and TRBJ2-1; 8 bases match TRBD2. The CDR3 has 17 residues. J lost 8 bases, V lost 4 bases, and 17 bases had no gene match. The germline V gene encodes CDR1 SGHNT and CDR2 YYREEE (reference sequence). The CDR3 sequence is CASSGGREGLARDEQFF. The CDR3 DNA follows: TGTGCCAGCAGCGGCGGCCGGGAAGGACTAGCTAGGGATGAGCAGTTCTTC.

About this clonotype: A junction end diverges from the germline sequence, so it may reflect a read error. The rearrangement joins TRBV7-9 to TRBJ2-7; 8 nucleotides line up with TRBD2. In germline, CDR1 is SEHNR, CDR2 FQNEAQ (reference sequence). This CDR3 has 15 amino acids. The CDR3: CAGSPRERESYEQYF. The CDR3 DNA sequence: TGTGCCGGCAGCCCCCGCGAGCGGGAGTCCTACGAGCAGTACTTC.

The CDR3 loop reads CASSLGRTGGNYGYTF. Written as DNA, the CDR3 is TGTGCCAGCAGCTTAGGAAGGACAGGGGGTAACTATGGCTACACCTTC. The chain employs TRBV7-2 and TRBJ1-2, with 10 bases fitting TRBD1. Germline V CDR1 and CDR2: SGHTA, FQGNSA. V was pared by 1 base and J by 1 base, with 3 bases of the junction left unmatched. The CDR3 is made up of 16 amino acids.

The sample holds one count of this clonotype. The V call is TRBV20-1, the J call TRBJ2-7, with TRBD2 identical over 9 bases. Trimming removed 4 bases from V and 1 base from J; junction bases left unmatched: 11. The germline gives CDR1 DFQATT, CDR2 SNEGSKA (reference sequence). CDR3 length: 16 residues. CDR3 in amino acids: CSATWFGRGGSYEQYF. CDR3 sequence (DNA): TGCAGTGCTACGTGGTTTGGGCGGGGGGGGTCCTACGAGCAGTACTTC.

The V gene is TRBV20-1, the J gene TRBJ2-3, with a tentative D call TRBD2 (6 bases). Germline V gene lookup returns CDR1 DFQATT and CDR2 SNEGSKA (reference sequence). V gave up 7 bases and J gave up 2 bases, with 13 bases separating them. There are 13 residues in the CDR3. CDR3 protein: CSVLAVITDTQYF. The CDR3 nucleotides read TGCAGTGTCTTAGCGGTTATCACAGATACGCAGTATTTT.

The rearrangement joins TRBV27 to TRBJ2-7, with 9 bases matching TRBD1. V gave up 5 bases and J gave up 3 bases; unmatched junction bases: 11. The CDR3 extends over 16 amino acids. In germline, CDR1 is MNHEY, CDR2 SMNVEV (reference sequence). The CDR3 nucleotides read TGTGCCAGCAGTCTAGACGAGACGACAGGGGGCTACGAGCAGTACTTC. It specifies CASSLDETTGGYEQYF.

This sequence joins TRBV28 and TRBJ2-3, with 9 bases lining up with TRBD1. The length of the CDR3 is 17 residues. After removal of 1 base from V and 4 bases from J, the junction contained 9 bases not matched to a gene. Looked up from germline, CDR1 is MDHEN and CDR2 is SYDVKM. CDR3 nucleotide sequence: TGTGCCAGCAGTTTATTTTTAACAGGGGGCCCCGCAGATACGCAGTATTTT. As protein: CASSLFLTGGPADTQYF.

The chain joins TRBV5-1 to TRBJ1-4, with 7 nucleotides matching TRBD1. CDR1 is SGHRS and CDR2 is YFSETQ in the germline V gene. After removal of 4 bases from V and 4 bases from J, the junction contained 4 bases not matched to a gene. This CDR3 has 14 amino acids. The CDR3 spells CASSQGDLNEKLFF. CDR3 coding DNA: TGCGCCAGCAGCCAGGGGGATCTTAATGAAAAACTGTTTTTT.

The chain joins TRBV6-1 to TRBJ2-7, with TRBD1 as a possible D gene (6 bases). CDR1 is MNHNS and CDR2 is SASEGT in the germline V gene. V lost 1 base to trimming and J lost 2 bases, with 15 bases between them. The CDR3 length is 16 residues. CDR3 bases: TGTGCCAGCAGTGAAGTGTTTGGACAGTTTACCTACGAGCAGTACTTC. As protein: CASSEVFGQFTYEQYF.

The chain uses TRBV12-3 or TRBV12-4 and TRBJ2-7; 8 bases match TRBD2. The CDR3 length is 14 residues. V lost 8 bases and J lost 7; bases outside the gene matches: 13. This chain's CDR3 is CASRPGGSYNEQYF. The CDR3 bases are TGTGCCAGCCGCCCGGGGGGGTCCTACAATGAGCAGTACTTC.

The CDR3 DNA reads as TGTGCCAGCAGCTCCCAGCTGGAGGGTAATGAAAAACTGTTTTTT. Protein product: CASSSQLEGNEKLFF. The chain carries TRBV3-1 and TRBJ1-4; no definite D call. Trimming left V 5 bases short and J 4 bases short, with 14 bases between. The V gene's germline CDR1 is LGHDT and CDR2 YNNKEL (reference sequence). The CDR3 is made up of 15 amino acids.

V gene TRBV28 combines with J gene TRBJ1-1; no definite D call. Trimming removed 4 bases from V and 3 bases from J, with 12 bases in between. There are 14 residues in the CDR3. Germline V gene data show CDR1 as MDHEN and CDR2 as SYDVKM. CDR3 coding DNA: TGTGCCAGCAGTTCCCCCGGCCGAGACACTGAAGCTTTCTTT. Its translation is CASSSPGRDTEAFF. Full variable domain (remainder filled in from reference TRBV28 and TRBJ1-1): DVKVTQSSRYLVKRTGEKVFLECVQDMDHENMFWYRQDPGLGLRLIYFSYDVKMKEKGDIPEGYSVSREKKERFSLILESASTNQTSMYLCASSSPGRDTEAFFGQGTRLTVV.

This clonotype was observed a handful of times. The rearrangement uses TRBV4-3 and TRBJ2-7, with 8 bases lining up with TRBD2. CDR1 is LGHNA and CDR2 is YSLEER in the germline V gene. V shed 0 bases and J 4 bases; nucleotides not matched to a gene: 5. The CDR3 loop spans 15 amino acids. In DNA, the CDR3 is TGCGCCAGCAGCCAAGATCGACTAGCGCTATACGAGCAGTACTTC. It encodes CASSQDRLALYEQYF.

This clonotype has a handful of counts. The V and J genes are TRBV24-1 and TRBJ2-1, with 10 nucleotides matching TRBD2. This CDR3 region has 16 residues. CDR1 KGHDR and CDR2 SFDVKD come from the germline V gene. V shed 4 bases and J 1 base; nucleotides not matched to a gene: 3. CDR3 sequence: CATSEDSGRSYNEQFF. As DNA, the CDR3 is TGTGCCACCAGTGAGGATAGCGGGAGGTCCTACAATGAGCAGTTCTTC.

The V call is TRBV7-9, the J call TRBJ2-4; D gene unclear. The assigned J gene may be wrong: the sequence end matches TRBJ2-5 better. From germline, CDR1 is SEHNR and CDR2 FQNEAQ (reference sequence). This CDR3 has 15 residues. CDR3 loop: CASSLSGQSQETQYF. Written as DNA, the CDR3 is TGTGCCAGCAGCTTAAGTGGTCAGAGTCAAGAGACCCAGTACTTC.